This T cell receptor (beta chain) derives from a study of T cells after somatic rescue of genetic block (dated by TCRdb to about 2020). About the investigation overall: What the study looked at was long-term robustness, specifically in a T-cell system that came about through somatic rescue of a genetic block in T-cell development.

About this clone itself: Its antigen is still unknown. Base-call qualities are not available, and no considerably larger clone is one nucleotide away.

Relative to germline, V is missing 0 bases and J is missing 0 bases, with 4 bases of the junction outside any gene match. As encoded in the germline V gene, CDR1 is SQVTM while CDR2 is ANQGSEA. Taken from cysteine to phenylalanine, the CDR3 has 16 residues. Solely the CDR3 DNA is kept, with 48 bases framed from the first base. Library construction relied on the immunoSEQ multiplex PCR assay. Held by TCRdb, this immuneACCESS table contains in-frame sequences only and omits some clones. Under half of the omission traces to an unresolved V gene where checked; the cause of the rest is unknown. Present in this sample are 45,000 to 55,000 clones, approximately 96% of which were seen just once. Roughly 0.077% of the sample is in the top ten clones.

This receptor was taken from a child less than two years old. The rearrangement combines TRBV29-1 with TRBJ2-1, with 8 bases matching TRBD2. The specimen sequenced was peripheral blood mononuclear cells (PBMCs). The CDR3 protein is CSVEDQLADSYNEQFF. In nucleotide form, the sequence is TGCAGCGTTGAAGATCAACTAGCGGACTCCTACAATGAGCAGTTCTTC.